Detailed here is one TCR beta chain. Which antigen it targets is not known. Within one base of it there is no much larger clone, and no base qualities were kept. The germline V gene provides CDR1 MGHRA and CDR2 YSYEKL. Inclusive of the bounding cysteine and phenylalanine, the CDR3 is 13 residues long. The only DNA kept is the CDR3, 39 bases in frame from the first base. The germline ends are 7 bases apart after V is trimmed by 1 base and J by 3 bases. The data were obtained in a study of T cell responses to AZD1222 COVID-19 vaccine (dated by TCRdb to 2020 to 2023). Some background on the complete study: AZD1222 recipients whose second dose came at about 4 weeks and those whose second dose came at about 12 weeks were combined into one group, since spike-specific TCR depth and breadth did not differ between the two schedules. A total of about 230 trial participants underwent TCR sequencing, of whom 200 to 220 received two doses of AZD1222 and 26 received two doses of the MenACWY control vaccine. Enrollment into the trials was organized by age into subgroups of 18-55, 56-69 and 70-plus years, and those subgroups contained approximately 160, 26 and 62 TCR-sequenced participants, respectively.

The CDR3 regions of human TCRbeta chains were analyzed by immunosequencing. The original pipeline was this. TCRs in the repertoires were matched against a reference library of SARS-CoV-2-specific TCRs that had been generated with the MIRA antigen-specificity platform. Breadth was defined as the fraction of unique TCRs that were SARS-CoV-2-associated. Depth was defined as the fraction of total T cells that were SARS-CoV-2-associated. Using the MIRA data, each spike-specific TCR was assigned both to the spike region to which the TCR was reactive and to a CD4 or CD8 class. Log10-transformed breadth and depth values were compared by one-way ANOVA with Sidak's multiple comparisons tests. This immuneACCESS table, as held by TCRdb, lists in-frame sequences with V and J called but not all clones. Of the missing ones, under half trace to an unresolved V gene in checked studies; the others have no known cause. Clone size and the V and J calls come from that table; the DNA yielded D and trimming. The sample has 140,000 to 150,000 clones on record, around 87% of them singletons. Roughly 1.7% of the sample is in the top ten clones.

On the study overall, not on this receptor specifically: Spike-specific TCR breadth and depth rose significantly after two AZD1222 doses compared with day 0 and with MenACWY recipients. CD4 TCRs associated with the vaccine covered the entire spike protein, and the dominant responses were in regions 160-218 and 743-854. Conclusions about previously exposed vaccinees are limited, since just six AZD1222 recipients were seropositive for SARS-CoV-2 at baseline. Reportedly, close to half of the unique spike-specific TCRs recognized epitopes lying outside the regions that are mutated in the B.1.351 and B.1.1.7 variants. Participants were mostly white British and included more females than males, and it was suggested by the authors that clonal diversity may have been underestimated. The 56-69-year group was small, and its depth increase did not reach significance, likely because of low power. Because no day 14 peak-response samples were available, repertoires were characterized only after the peak T cell response.

Per the publication, the time point label means: baseline before first vaccination. The vaccinee samples were drawn from two UK trials, COV001 and COV002, one of which was a single-blind randomized controlled phase 2/3 trial testing AZD1222 (ChAdOx1 nCoV-19) in healthy adults. For TCRbeta chain sequencing, PBMC samples were collected from trial participants at day 0 and at day 28 after the second dose. The source is an adult in good health. The chain couples TRBV4-1 to TRBJ2-7; no D gene call is confident. Sequenced material: peripheral blood, taken on day 0 of AZD1222 vaccination. DNA sequence: TGCGCCAGCAGCCAAGGTGTGGACTACGAGCAGTACTTC. It encodes CASSQGVDYEQYF.